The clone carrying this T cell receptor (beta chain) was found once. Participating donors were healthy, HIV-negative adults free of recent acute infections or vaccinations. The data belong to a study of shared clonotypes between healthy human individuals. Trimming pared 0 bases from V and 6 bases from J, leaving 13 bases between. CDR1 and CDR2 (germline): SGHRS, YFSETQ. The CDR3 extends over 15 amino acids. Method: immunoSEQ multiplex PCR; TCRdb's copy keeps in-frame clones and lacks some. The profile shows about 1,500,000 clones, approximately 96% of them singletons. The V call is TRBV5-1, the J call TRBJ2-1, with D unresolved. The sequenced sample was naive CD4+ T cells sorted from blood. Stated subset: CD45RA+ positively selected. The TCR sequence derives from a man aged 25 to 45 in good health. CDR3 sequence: CASSLGPFLFNEQFF. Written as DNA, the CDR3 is TGCGCCAGCAGCTTGGGGCCATTCCTTTTCAATGAGCAGTTCTTC.